Listed below are T cell receptor beta chains from one sample, sequenced in a study of T cell responses to AZD1222 COVID-19 vaccine. Libraries were prepared by immunoSEQ multiplex PCR; TCRdb keeps only in-frame clonotypes and omits some of them. Altogether more than 150,000 clones are present, 90% being singletons, with the ten largest covering about 1.4%. The sample in question was peripheral blood, obtained 28 days after the second AZD1222 dose. The receptors here all came from an adult who received the AZD1222 COVID-19 vaccine. Each CDR3 is given with its conserved first and last residue. Each record gives: CDR3 DNA, CDR3 protein, V gene, J gene, clone size, D gene. D genes are given only for firm matches. Clone size appears in some rows only: once, few, many, or a class for an expanded clone.

TGTGCCAGCAGTTTATGGACAGGGGGCGAGGGCTACACCTTC	CASSLWTGGEGYTF	TRBV27	TRBJ1-2	.	TRBD1
TGTGCCACCGGGCAGGGTACTAACTATGGCTACACCTTC	CATGQGTNYGYTF	TRBV15	TRBJ1-2	.	.
TGTGCCAGCAGCGTCTTAGGGGGGGTACAAGAGACCCAGTACTTC	CASSVLGGVQETQYF	TRBV7-9	TRBJ2-5	.	.
TGTGCCATCAGTAGTCCGGGAACAGGGACAATGGAGCAGTTCTTC	CAISSPGTGTMEQFF	TRBV10-3	TRBJ2-1	.	.
TGTGCCAGCAGCTTAACGCAGGGCTACACAGATACGCAGTATTTT	CASSLTQGYTDTQYF	TRBV7-9	TRBJ2-3	.	.
TGTGCCAGCAGCCCCTCCTCGAGACTGGGCACAGATACGCAGTATTTT	CASSPSSRLGTDTQYF	TRBV5-4	TRBJ2-3	.	.
TGCGCCAGCAGTGAGGCAGGGTTGGAGACCCAGTACTTC	CASSEAGLETQYF	TRBV10-1	TRBJ2-5	.	.
TGTGCCAGCAGTTTCGGTAAGGCCACTGAAGCTTTCTTT	CASSFGKATEAFF	TRBV28	TRBJ1-1	.	.
TGCGCCAGCAGCTTGTCGACTAGCGGTTCCTACGAGCAGTACTTC	CASSLSTSGSYEQYF	TRBV5-1	TRBJ2-7	.	TRBD2
TGTGCCAGCAGTCAAACCGGGACAGGGGGCGAAAAACTGTTTTTT	CASSQTGTGGEKLFF	TRBV28	TRBJ1-4	.	TRBD1
TGTGCCAGTAGTATGGAGGGTATGTGGGACCCCAACACTGAAGCTTTCTTT	CASSMEGMWDPNTEAFF	TRBV19	TRBJ1-1	.	.
TGTGCCAGCAGCTTGAGGATGAACACTGAAGCTTTCTTT	CASSLRMNTEAFF	TRBV5-6	TRBJ1-1	.	.
TGCGCCAGCAGCTCTGGACAGGGTGGGAGAGAAAAACTGTTTTTT	CASSSGQGGREKLFF	TRBV5-1	TRBJ1-4	.	TRBD1
TGTGCCAGCAGTTACCTTCTGGACAGGAACACTGAAGCTTTCTTT	CASSYLLDRNTEAFF	TRBV6-5	TRBJ1-1	once	.
TGTGCCACGGGAATCCGGGACAGAAACTATGGCTACACCTTC	CATGIRDRNYGYTF	TRBV6-5	TRBJ1-2	few	TRBD1
TGCGCCAGCAGCTCTCAGGGGTCCTATGGCTACACCTTC	CASSSQGSYGYTF	TRBV5-1	TRBJ1-2	.	.
TGTGCCAGCAGTGATGACTACTCCTACGAGCAGTACTTC	CASSDDYSYEQYF	TRBV6-1	TRBJ2-7	.	.
TGTGCCAGCAGGTTTCAGGGGACTGGTGAAAAACTGTTTTTT	CASRFQGTGEKLFF	TRBV3-1/TRBV3-2	TRBJ1-4	.	.
TGTGCCTGGAGACGGGGACTAGCGGGCTACGAGCAGTACTTC	CAWRRGLAGYEQYF	TRBV30	TRBJ2-7	.	TRBD2
TGTGCCAGCTGGGGGGTAAACTATGGCTACACCTTC	CASWGVNYGYTF	TRBV6-5	TRBJ1-2	.	.
TGTGCCAGCAGTCCCGCGGAAGGGCCCTATGGCTACACCTTC	CASSPAEGPYGYTF	TRBV27	TRBJ1-2	.	.
TGTGCCACCAGCAGACCCCGGGACAGGGTAAACTATGGCTACACCTTC	CATSRPRDRVNYGYTF	TRBV15	TRBJ1-2	.	TRBD1
TGTGCCAGCAGGGCCGACAGTTCCTACGAGCAGTACTTC	CASRADSSYEQYF	TRBV6-5	TRBJ2-7	.	.
TGTGCCAGCAAAGCAAGACAGAGCCTTAGCAATCAGCCCCAGCATTTT	CASKARQSLSNQPQHF	TRBV27	TRBJ1-5	.	.
TGTGCCAGCTCACCACCAGGGGAGGTAAGAACTGAAGCTTTCTTT	CASSPPGEVRTEAFF	TRBV18	TRBJ1-1	.	.
TGTGCCAGCAGGAGGAGTGGAGGTATGTACACTGAAGCTTTCTTT	CASRRSGGMYTEAFF	TRBV25-1	TRBJ1-1	.	.
TGTGCCAGCAGCTTTTTGACTAGCGACTACAATGAGCAGTTCTTC	CASSFLTSDYNEQFF	TRBV7-2	TRBJ2-1	.	TRBD2
TGCGCCAGCAGCCAATATCCCCCCAAAAACATTCAGTACTTC	CASSQYPPKNIQYF	TRBV4-1	TRBJ2-4	.	.
TGTGCCAGAAGCTCAGTGGGACCTCCCCATCAGCCCCAGCATTTT	CARSSVGPPHQPQHF	TRBV5-3	TRBJ1-5	.	.
TGTGCCAGCAGCTTAGGGACAGCCTACAATCAGCCCCAGCATTTT	CASSLGTAYNQPQHF	TRBV7-9	TRBJ1-5	.	.
TGTGCCAGTAAAGACAGGGCCTCTGGAAACACCATATATTTT	CASKDRASGNTIYF	TRBV19	TRBJ1-3	.	TRBD1
TGTGCCAGTAGTGTACTAGCGGGAGATGGCGGGGAGCTGTTTTTT	CASSVLAGDGGELFF	TRBV19	TRBJ2-2	.	TRBD2
TGTGCCAGCAGTTTGAGGCGTGGCCGGGACTACGAGCAGTACTTC	CASSLRRGRDYEQYF	TRBV28	TRBJ2-7	.	.